Listed below are T cell receptor beta chains from one sample, sequenced in a study of T cells after yellow fever vaccination. TCRdb called the 5' RACE reads again in MiXCR, with one record for every CDR3 protein. The repertoire includes roughly 56,000 distinct CDR3 sequences, about 5% of them detected once, and roughly 28% sits in the top ten. The specimen was PBMCs, either bulk or a sorted T-cell subset (CD4+, CD8+, memory, or dextramer-sorted; not recorded which), collected on the day of the yellow fever booster vaccination. These receptors came from a man between 18 and 29 years old who received the YFV17D yellow fever vaccine. Both conserved end residues are part of each CDR3. The D gene is left open where the match is weak. Size values are once, few and many counts, or a class for expanded clones, and some rows have none.

d_gene: -; j_gene: TRBJ2-2; v_gene: TRBV25-1; abundance: many; CDR3nt: TGTGCCAGCAGTGACTTCCAGGGTGACCCCTTCGAGCTGTTTTTT; CDR3aa: CASSDFQGDPFELFF
d_gene: TRBD1; j_gene: TRBJ1-2; v_gene: TRBV29-1; abundance: many; CDR3nt: TGCAGCGTTGAAGGGGGACAGGGGGCTCCCACCTTC; CDR3aa: CSVEGGQGAPTF
d_gene: -; j_gene: TRBJ2-2; v_gene: TRBV29-1; abundance: -; CDR3nt: TGCAGCGTTGAAGAGGGGAGGACCGGGGAGCTGTTTTTT; CDR3aa: CSVEEGRTGELFF
d_gene: -; j_gene: TRBJ1-2; v_gene: TRBV20-1; abundance: many; CDR3nt: TGCAGTGCTCCCGGCGGGGTTTCGTTCGGCTACACCTTC; CDR3aa: CSAPGGVSFGYTF
d_gene: -; j_gene: TRBJ1-2; v_gene: TRBV12-3/TRBV12-4; abundance: few; CDR3nt: TGTGCCAGCAGTCATCCCGGACAAGCAGGAGGCTACACCTTC; CDR3aa: CASSHPGQAGGYTF
d_gene: TRBD1; j_gene: TRBJ2-1; v_gene: TRBV23-1; abundance: -; CDR3nt: TGCGCCAGCAGTCAATCTGTCCCGGGACAGGGTCGGAATGAGCAGTTCTTC; CDR3aa: CASSQSVPGQGRNEQFF
d_gene: -; j_gene: TRBJ1-1; v_gene: TRBV3-1; abundance: many; CDR3nt: TGTGCCAGCAGCCAAGAACGGAGGAACACTGAAGCTTTCTTT; CDR3aa: CASSQERRNTEAFF
d_gene: -; j_gene: TRBJ1-3; v_gene: TRBV4-1; abundance: few; CDR3nt: TGCGCCAGCAGCCAAGAAGAATCCCTACAGAACACCATATATTTT; CDR3aa: CASSQEESLQNTIYF
d_gene: -; j_gene: TRBJ1-5; v_gene: TRBV19; abundance: few; CDR3nt: TGTGCCAGTAGTATAAGTAAGACCTTCGGGCCCCAGCATTTT; CDR3aa: CASSISKTFGPQHF
d_gene: -; j_gene: TRBJ2-1; v_gene: TRBV5-1; abundance: many; CDR3nt: TGCGCCAGCAGCTTGGTCGGGGGCGCCGGGGATGAGCAGTTCTTC; CDR3aa: CASSLVGGAGDEQFF
d_gene: TRBD1; j_gene: TRBJ1-1; v_gene: TRBV6-5; abundance: many; CDR3nt: TGTGCCAGCAGTAATCTCATACCAACAGGGGCAGAAAATGAAGCTTTCTTT; CDR3aa: CASSNLIPTGAENEAFF
d_gene: -; j_gene: TRBJ1-4; v_gene: TRBV12-3/TRBV12-4; abundance: -; CDR3nt: TGTGCCAGCCAAATTGGAGGAAAACTGTTTTTT; CDR3aa: CASQIGGKLFF
d_gene: -; j_gene: TRBJ1-1; v_gene: TRBV20-1; abundance: many; CDR3nt: TGCAGTGCTAGATACGGCACTGAAGCTTTCTTT; CDR3aa: CSARYGTEAFF
d_gene: -; j_gene: TRBJ2-5; v_gene: TRBV10-3; abundance: many; CDR3nt: TGTGCCATCAGTGAGTCGAGGTCTAGCCACGAGACCCAGTACTTC; CDR3aa: CAISESRSSHETQYF
d_gene: -; j_gene: TRBJ2-7; v_gene: TRBV29-1; abundance: many; CDR3nt: TGCAGCGTTAGAAGGGCCGAACTCGAGCAGTACTTC; CDR3aa: CSVRRAELEQYF
d_gene: -; j_gene: TRBJ2-3; v_gene: TRBV4-1; abundance: many; CDR3nt: TGCGCCAGCAGCCAAGTCTCCGGGACCCTCGATACGCAGTATTTT; CDR3aa: CASSQVSGTLDTQYF
d_gene: -; j_gene: TRBJ2-7; v_gene: TRBV20-1; abundance: many; CDR3nt: TGCAGTGCTAGACAAGGGGCTGGGCAGTACTTC; CDR3aa: CSARQGAGQYF
d_gene: -; j_gene: TRBJ1-6; v_gene: TRBV6-6; abundance: few; CDR3nt: TGTGCCAGCAGTTTGGGACTCCTGCTGGCTACCCTCCACTTT; CDR3aa: CASSLGLLLATLHF
d_gene: -; j_gene: TRBJ1-1; v_gene: TRBV12-3/TRBV12-4; abundance: many; CDR3nt: TGTGCCAGCAGTTTTCGGGGGGGGGCTGAAGCTTTCTTT; CDR3aa: CASSFRGGAEAFF
d_gene: -; j_gene: TRBJ2-3; v_gene: TRBV25-1; abundance: few; CDR3nt: TGTGCCAGCAGTGACCTCGGGGGCCCCCTAAACACAGATACGCAGTATTTT; CDR3aa: CASSDLGGPLNTDTQYF
d_gene: TRBD1; j_gene: TRBJ1-2; v_gene: TRBV10-3; abundance: -; CDR3nt: TGTGCCATCAGTGGTAGACAGGGGAACTATGGCTACACCTTC; CDR3aa: CAISGRQGNYGYTF
d_gene: TRBD2; j_gene: TRBJ2-1; v_gene: TRBV2; abundance: -; CDR3nt: TGTGCCAGCAGTGATGTTGGGATAGCGGGTACCAATGAGCAGTTCTTC; CDR3aa: CASSDVGIAGTNEQFF
d_gene: -; j_gene: TRBJ1-1; v_gene: TRBV15; abundance: few; CDR3nt: TGTGCCGGGGGGGCAGACCTAACGAACACTGAAGCTTTCTTT; CDR3aa: CAGGADLTNTEAFF
d_gene: TRBD2; j_gene: TRBJ2-1; v_gene: TRBV9; abundance: few; CDR3nt: TGTGCCAGCAGCGTATCAGCGGGGACCTACAATGAGCAGTTCTTC; CDR3aa: CASSVSAGTYNEQFF
d_gene: -; j_gene: TRBJ1-2; v_gene: TRBV27; abundance: few; CDR3nt: TGTGCCAGCAGTTTGGTCGGCAGGCACTATGGCTACACCTTC; CDR3aa: CASSLVGRHYGYTF
d_gene: -; j_gene: TRBJ1-4; v_gene: TRBV7-9; abundance: few; CDR3nt: TGTGCCAGCAGCTCTCGGCCTAGGGGGGAAAAACTGTTTTTT; CDR3aa: CASSSRPRGEKLFF
d_gene: -; j_gene: TRBJ2-1; v_gene: TRBV9; abundance: many; CDR3nt: TGTGCCAGCAGCGGTGGACTCCATGAGCAGTTCTTC; CDR3aa: CASSGGLHEQFF
d_gene: -; j_gene: TRBJ2-1; v_gene: TRBV10-3; abundance: many; CDR3nt: TGTGCCATCACCCAAAGTGGGAATGAGCAGTTCTTC; CDR3aa: CAITQSGNEQFF
d_gene: -; j_gene: TRBJ2-1; v_gene: TRBV5-4; abundance: -; CDR3nt: TGTGCCAGCAGCTTGGGTGGGGGGAGCTCCTACAATGAGCAGTTCTTC; CDR3aa: CASSLGGGSSYNEQFF
d_gene: -; j_gene: TRBJ2-7; v_gene: TRBV5-6; abundance: -; CDR3nt: TGTGCCAGCAGCTTAGGCTGGTCCTACGAGCAGTACTTC; CDR3aa: CASSLGWSYEQYF
d_gene: -; j_gene: TRBJ2-5; v_gene: TRBV6-5; abundance: many; CDR3nt: TGTGCCAGCAGTAACGAGGACGGGGAGACCCAGTACTTC; CDR3aa: CASSNEDGETQYF
d_gene: TRBD2; j_gene: TRBJ2-3; v_gene: TRBV6-6; abundance: few; CDR3nt: TGTGCCGCGTGTGGGCGGGGGGGCACAGATACGCAGTATTTT; CDR3aa: CAACGRGGTDTQYF
d_gene: -; j_gene: TRBJ2-4; v_gene: TRBV7-9; abundance: many; CDR3nt: TGTGCCAGCAGCGATGCGAAACGGGAAGCCAAGGGAGGCATTCAGTACTTC; CDR3aa: CASSDAKREAKGGIQYF
d_gene: TRBD1; j_gene: TRBJ2-3; v_gene: TRBV6-2/TRBV6-3; abundance: many; CDR3nt: TGTGCCAGCAGTGGGGACAGGTCCCTCACAGATACGCAGTATTTT; CDR3aa: CASSGDRSLTDTQYF
d_gene: -; j_gene: TRBJ2-5; v_gene: TRBV4-1; abundance: few; CDR3nt: TGCGCCTCCCGGAGTCAGGGCGGTGAGACCCAGTACTTC; CDR3aa: CASRSQGGETQYF
d_gene: TRBD1; j_gene: TRBJ1-3; v_gene: TRBV28; abundance: few; CDR3nt: TGTGCCAGCAGCTTCGGAAGGGGGCTGAACACCATATATTTT; CDR3aa: CASSFGRGLNTIYF
d_gene: -; j_gene: TRBJ2-1; v_gene: TRBV5-1; abundance: many; CDR3nt: TGCGCCAGCAGGCAGGGGTCGGGGGAGCAGTTCTTC; CDR3aa: CASRQGSGEQFF
d_gene: -; j_gene: TRBJ1-5; v_gene: TRBV18; abundance: few; CDR3nt: TGTGCCAGCTCGCCTTTGGAGGGTGGAAATCAGCCCCAGCATTTT; CDR3aa: CASSPLEGGNQPQHF
d_gene: TRBD2; j_gene: TRBJ2-2; v_gene: TRBV20-1; abundance: few; CDR3nt: TGCAGTGCGAAACTAGCGGCGAACACCGGGGAGCTGTTTTTT; CDR3aa: CSAKLAANTGELFF
d_gene: -; j_gene: TRBJ2-1; v_gene: TRBV3-1; abundance: few; CDR3nt: TGTGCCAGCAGGAGGAGCGGACTCCGATCCTACAATGAGCAGTTCTTC; CDR3aa: CASRRSGLRSYNEQFF
d_gene: -; j_gene: TRBJ2-7; v_gene: TRBV12-3/TRBV12-4; abundance: many; CDR3nt: TGTGCCAGCAGTTTATTAGGATACGAGCAGTACTTC; CDR3aa: CASSLLGYEQYF
d_gene: -; j_gene: TRBJ2-1; v_gene: TRBV5-6; abundance: many; CDR3nt: TGTGCCAGCAGCTTCGGGGGGCTAGGGGTCAATGAGCAGTTCTTC; CDR3aa: CASSFGGLGVNEQFF
d_gene: TRBD1; j_gene: TRBJ1-6; v_gene: TRBV5-4; abundance: few; CDR3nt: TGTGCCAGCAGCTTAGACGTCGGGACAGCTTATAATTCACCCCTCCACTTT; CDR3aa: CASSLDVGTAYNSPLHF
d_gene: -; j_gene: TRBJ2-1; v_gene: TRBV7-3; abundance: few; CDR3nt: TGTGCCAGCAGCGACCCTTGGCGGGGAGATTTTGAGCAGTTCTTC; CDR3aa: CASSDPWRGDFEQFF
d_gene: -; j_gene: TRBJ1-1; v_gene: TRBV6-6; abundance: few; CDR3nt: TGTGCCAGCAGTACAATGGGGCCCACTGAAGCTTTCTTT; CDR3aa: CASSTMGPTEAFF
d_gene: -; j_gene: TRBJ1-2; v_gene: TRBV4-1; abundance: -; CDR3nt: TGCGCCAGCAGCCAAGCCGGTGGATTATTCCTCTATGGCTACACCTTC; CDR3aa: CASSQAGGLFLYGYTF
d_gene: TRBD1; j_gene: TRBJ2-1; v_gene: TRBV18; abundance: -; CDR3nt: TGTGCCAGCTCACTCACCCGGGACAGCTCGGGCGTGGAGCAGTTCTTC; CDR3aa: CASSLTRDSSGVEQFF
d_gene: TRBD2; j_gene: TRBJ2-1; v_gene: TRBV7-2; abundance: many; CDR3nt: TGTGCCAGCAGCTTGGAAGCGGGGAAGAACAATGAGCAGTTCTTC; CDR3aa: CASSLEAGKNNEQFF
d_gene: TRBD2; j_gene: TRBJ2-3; v_gene: TRBV7-6; abundance: many; CDR3nt: TGTGCCAGCAGCTTGGGACTAGCGGGGGGCACAGATACGCAGTATTTT; CDR3aa: CASSLGLAGGTDTQYF